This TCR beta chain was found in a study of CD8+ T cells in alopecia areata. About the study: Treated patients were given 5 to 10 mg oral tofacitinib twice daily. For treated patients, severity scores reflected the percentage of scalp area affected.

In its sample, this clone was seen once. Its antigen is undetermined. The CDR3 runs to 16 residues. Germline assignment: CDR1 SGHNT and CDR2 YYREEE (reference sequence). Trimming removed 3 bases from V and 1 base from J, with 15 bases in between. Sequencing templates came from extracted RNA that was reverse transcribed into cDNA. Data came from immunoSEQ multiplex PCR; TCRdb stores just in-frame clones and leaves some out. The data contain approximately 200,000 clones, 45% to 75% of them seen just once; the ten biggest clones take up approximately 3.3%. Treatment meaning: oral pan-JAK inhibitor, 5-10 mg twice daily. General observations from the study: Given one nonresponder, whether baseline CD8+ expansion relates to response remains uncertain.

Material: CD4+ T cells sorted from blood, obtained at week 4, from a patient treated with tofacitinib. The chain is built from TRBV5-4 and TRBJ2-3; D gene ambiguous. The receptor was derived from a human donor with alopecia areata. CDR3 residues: CASSSIVKSGTDTQYF. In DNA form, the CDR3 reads TGTGCCAGCAGCTCAATTGTGAAGTCGGGCACAGATACGCAGTATTTT. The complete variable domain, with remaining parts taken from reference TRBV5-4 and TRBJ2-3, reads ETGVTQSPTHLIKTRGQQVTLRCSSQSGHNTVSWYQQALGQGPQFIFQYYREEENGRGNFPPRFSGLQFPNYSSELNVNALELDDSALYLCASSSIVKSGTDTQYFGPGTRLTVL.